This T cell receptor beta chain was sequenced in a study of blood T cell repertoires in COVID-19 (dated by TCRdb to about 2020). About the full investigation: Recovered participants in ImmuneRACE Cohort 3 were defined by two consecutive negative NP/OP PCR tests, clearance by a healthcare professional, or resolution of symptoms. The dataset comprised deeply sampled blood TCRbeta repertoires from subjects exposed to, actively infected with, or recovered from COVID-19. Samples covering the acute and convalescent phases of COVID-19 were provided by collaborators in the United States, Italy and Spain. The samples were drawn from the first 160 participants of the ongoing ImmuneRACE study and from 950 to 1,500 subjects provided by 6 global collaborators. The repertoires were released in a freely available public database intended as a resource for research on the immune response to SARS-CoV-2. Where HLA class I and class II types were available, the types were taken from metadata supplied by the sample provider, not from assay-based typing. The sample metadata nearly always contained a de-identified subject ID, COVID-19 status, age in years and sex. The prospective study material was composed of cDNA or gDNA derived from T cells, B-cell-depleted T cells, or PBMCs.

What the work shows at the level of the full study, not this receptor alone: The quantity of clinical and demographic metadata differed by source and by participant and was supplied without curation.

Participants in the prospective study were enrolled through a virtual design, were aged about 18 to 100 years, and lived in roughly 26 United States geographic areas. In the prospective study, participants were assigned to cohorts based on the clinical history participants reported in a screening survey and a study questionnaire. Each participant in the prospective study had whole blood, serum and a nasopharyngeal or oropharyngeal swab collected by mobile phlebotomists. Additional blood draws and questionnaires over a 2-month period could optionally be provided by prospective study participants. Before DNA extraction, prospective study blood samples were shipped either frozen or at room temperature. The CDR1 and CDR2 encoded by the germline V gene (reference sequence) are SEHNR and FQNEAQ. V drops 1 base and J drops 3 bases, leaving 3 bases in between. From the cysteine through the phenylalanine, the CDR3 covers 12 amino acids. This entry keeps only the CDR3 DNA: 36 bases, framed from base 1.

In the case of this clone: What antigen it recognizes has not been identified. Per-base qualities were not stored, and no clone one base away is much larger. The sample carries other DNA sequences with the same CDR3.

TCRbeta CDR3 regions were amplified from genomic DNA using the immunoSEQ Assay, a bias-controlled multiplex PCR. As for the authors' bioinformatics: The number of nucleated cells in each sample was estimated from the amplification of reference gene primers within the assay. To quantify the absolute abundance of each unique TCRbeta CDR3 rearrangement, sequence reads were collapsed and filtered. For each sample, productive Simpson clonality was calculated as the square root of Simpson's diversity index over productive rearrangements. Entries here come from immuneACCESS through TCRdb and include only in-frame sequences with V and J called. Some clones fail to appear in such tables; in the studies checked, an unresolved V gene covers under half of the shortfall, and the cause of the remainder is unknown. The V and J calls and the clone size are those of that table, but D and trimming were determined from the DNA. The sample table shows under 150,000 clones, and over 75% are seen once. The ten largest clones take up roughly 3.9% of the sample.

The sample consisted of PBMCs or T cells enriched from blood (not recorded which). The chain is made from TRBV7-9 and TRBJ2-5; the D gene remains uncertain. The clonotype originates from a man aged 50-59 years in a cohort exposed to, infected with or recovered from COVID-19 (not recorded which). The DNA is as follows: TGTGCCAGCAGCTTAGTAGAAGAGACCCAGTACTTC. Translated, it gives CASSLVEETQYF.